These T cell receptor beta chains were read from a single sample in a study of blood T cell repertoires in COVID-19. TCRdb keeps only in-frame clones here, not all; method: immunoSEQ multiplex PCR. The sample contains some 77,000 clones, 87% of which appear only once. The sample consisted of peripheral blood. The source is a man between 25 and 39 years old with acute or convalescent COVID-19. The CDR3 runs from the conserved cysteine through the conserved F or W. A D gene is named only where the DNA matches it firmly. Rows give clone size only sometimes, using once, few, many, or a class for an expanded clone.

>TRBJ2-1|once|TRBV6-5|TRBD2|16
TGTGCCAGCAGTTCTAGCGGGATTGCTCGGAACAATGAGCAGTTCTTC
CASSSSGIARNNEQFF
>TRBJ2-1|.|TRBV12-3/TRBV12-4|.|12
TGTGCCAGCAGTCCGCCGGGAAATGAGCAGTTCTTC
CASSPPGNEQFF
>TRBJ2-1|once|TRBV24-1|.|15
TGTGCCACCAGTGATGATGGAACCCAGAGGAATGAGCAGTTCTTC
CATSDDGTQRNEQFF
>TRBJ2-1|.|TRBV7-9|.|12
TGTGCCAGCAGCCTCGACAGAGGCATGCAATTCTTC
CASSLDRGMQFF
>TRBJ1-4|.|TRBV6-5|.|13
TGTGCCAGCTCACGACGGGCTAATGAAAAACTGTTTTTT
CASSRRANEKLFF
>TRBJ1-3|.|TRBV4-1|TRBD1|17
TGCGCCAGCAGCCAAGAAAGGACAGGGTCACTTGGAAACACCATATATTTT
CASSQERTGSLGNTIYF
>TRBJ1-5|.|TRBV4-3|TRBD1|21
TGCGCCAGCAGCCAAGATGGGTACAGGGGAGGAGAGAAAAATAGCAATCAGCCCCAGCATTTT
CASSQDGYRGGEKNSNQPQHF
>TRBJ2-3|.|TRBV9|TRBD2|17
TGTGCCAGCAGCGTAGGGCTAGCGGGAGGACCCCAGGATACGCAGTATTTT
CASSVGLAGGPQDTQYF
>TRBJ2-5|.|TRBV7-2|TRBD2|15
TGTGCCAGCAGCTTCCTAGCGGGTCGTCAAGAGACCCAGTACTTC
CASSFLAGRQETQYF
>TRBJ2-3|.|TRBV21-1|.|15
TGTGCCAGCAGCAAAGGAGACAGGATCACAGATACGCAGTATTTT
CASSKGDRITDTQYF
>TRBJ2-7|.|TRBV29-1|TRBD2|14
TGCAGCGTGGAAGGACTAGCGGGAGCTGACGAGCAGTACTTC
CSVEGLAGADEQYF
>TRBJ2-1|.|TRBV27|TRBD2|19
TGTGCCAGCAGTTTACTAGCGGGATCTGGGGGGGTGGTCCACAATGAGCAGTTCTTC
CASSLLAGSGGVVHNEQFF
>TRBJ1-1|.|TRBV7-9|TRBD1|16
TGTGCCAGCAGCCTGCGGGACAGGGGAAAGTACACTGAAGCTTTCTTT
CASSLRDRGKYTEAFF
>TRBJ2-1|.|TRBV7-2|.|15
TGTGCCAGCAGCTTAGAAGGTAGCGGTTTACGTGAGCAGTTCTTC
CASSLEGSGLREQFF
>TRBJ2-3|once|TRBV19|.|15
TGTGCCAGTAGATTGACAGCCGCTAGCACAGATACGCAGTATTTT
CASRLTAASTDTQYF
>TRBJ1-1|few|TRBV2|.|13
TGTGCCAGCAACTTCCAGGGTTTGGGTTGGGCTTTCTTT
CASNFQGLGWAFF
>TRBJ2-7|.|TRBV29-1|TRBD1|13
TGCAGCGTTGAGACCGGGACAGGTTCCGAGCAGTACTTC
CSVETGTGSEQYF
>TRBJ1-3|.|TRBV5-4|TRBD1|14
TGTGCCAGCAGCCGGGACAGTTCTGGAAACACCATATATTTT
CASSRDSSGNTIYF
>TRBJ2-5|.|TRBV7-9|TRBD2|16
TGTGCCAGCAGCTGGACGGGAGGGCCGATGGGAGAGACCCAGTACTTC
CASSWTGGPMGETQYF
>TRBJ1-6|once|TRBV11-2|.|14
TGTGCCAGCAGCCTCCACACAGGGCGCTCACCCCTCCACTTT
CASSLHTGRSPLHF
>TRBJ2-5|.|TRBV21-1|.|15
TGTGCCAGCAACGCAGGGAGGGACGCCCAAGAGACCCAGTACTTC
CASNAGRDAQETQYF
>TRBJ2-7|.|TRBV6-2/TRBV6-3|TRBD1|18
TGTGCCAGCAGTCGCCGGGACAGGGGGGACTCCCACCACTACGAGCAGTACTTC
CASSRRDRGDSHHYEQYF
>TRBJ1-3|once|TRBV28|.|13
TGTGCCAGCAGTTTATTGGGGGGAGACACCATATATTTT
CASSLLGGDTIYF
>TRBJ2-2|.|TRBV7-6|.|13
TGTGCCAGCAGCTTCACGAACACCGGGGAGCTGTTTTTT
CASSFTNTGELFF
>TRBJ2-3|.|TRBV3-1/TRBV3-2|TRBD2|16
TGTGCCAGCAAGGGACTAGCGGGAGTCCGCACAGATACGCAGTATTTT
CASKGLAGVRTDTQYF
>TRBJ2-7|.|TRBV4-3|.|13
TGCGCCAGCAGCCCATCGAGGGAGGCAGAGCAGTACTTC
CASSPSREAEQYF
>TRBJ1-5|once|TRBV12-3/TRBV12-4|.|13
TGTGCCAGCAAGCAAGACACGTATCAGCCCCAGCATTTT
CASKQDTYQPQHF
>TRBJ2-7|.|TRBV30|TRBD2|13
TGTGCCTGGAGTGTGGGAGGGACCTACGAGCAGTACTTC
CAWSVGGTYEQYF
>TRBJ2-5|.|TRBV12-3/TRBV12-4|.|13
TGTGCCAGCAGCCTCCAGGGTGCAGAGACCCAGTACTTC
CASSLQGAETQYF
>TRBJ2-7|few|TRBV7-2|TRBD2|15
TGTGCCAGCAGCTTTAGCGGGAGCTTCTCCTACGAGCAGTACTTC
CASSFSGSFSYEQYF
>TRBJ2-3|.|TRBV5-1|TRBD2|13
TGCGCCAGCCGAGGGACTAGCGCAGATACGCAGTATTTT
CASRGTSADTQYF
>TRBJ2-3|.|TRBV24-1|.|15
TGTGCCACCAGTGATGAAACTAGTAGATATGGTACGCAGTATTTT
CATSDETSRYGTQYF
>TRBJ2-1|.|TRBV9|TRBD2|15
TGTGCCAGCAGCGTAGGGGGAGCGGGATTGAATGAGCAGTTCTTC
CASSVGGAGLNEQFF
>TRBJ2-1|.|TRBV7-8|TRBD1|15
TGTGCCAGCAGGGACTTTACAGGGGCCTACAATGAGCAGTTCTTC
CASRDFTGAYNEQFF
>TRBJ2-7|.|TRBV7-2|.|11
TGTGCCAGCAGCCGCGGGTACGAGCAGTACTTC
CASSRGYEQYF
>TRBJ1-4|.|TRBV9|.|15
TGTGCCAGCAGCGTAGAAGGACAGACAAATGAAAAACTGTTTTTT
CASSVEGQTNEKLFF
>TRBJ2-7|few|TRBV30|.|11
TGTGCCTGGAACAGGGAGAACGAGCAGTACTTC
CAWNRENEQYF
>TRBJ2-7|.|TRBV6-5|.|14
TGTGCCAGCAGTTCTATGCGGTTCAACTACGAGCAGTACTTC
CASSSMRFNYEQYF
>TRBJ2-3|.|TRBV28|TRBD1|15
TGTGCCAGCAGTCCGGTTGGGACAGGGGCAGATACGCAGTATTTT
CASSPVGTGADTQYF
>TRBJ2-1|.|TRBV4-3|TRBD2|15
TGCGCCAGCAGCCAAGGGGGGGTAGCGGGCAATGAGCAGTTCTTC
CASSQGGVAGNEQFF
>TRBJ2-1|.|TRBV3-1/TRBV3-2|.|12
TGTGCCAGCAGGGGGAGATACAATGAGCAGTTCTTC
CASRGRYNEQFF
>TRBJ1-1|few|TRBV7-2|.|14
TGTGCCAGCAGCCGGGAAGCGATGAACACTGAAGCTTTCTTT
CASSREAMNTEAFF
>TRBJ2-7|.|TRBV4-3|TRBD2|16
TGCGCCAGCAGCCAAGAGACGGCGGGAGGGCCGTACGAGCAGTACTTC
CASSQETAGGPYEQYF
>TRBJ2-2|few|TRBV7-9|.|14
TGTGCCAGCAGCTACGGGAGTCGCACCGGGGAGCTGTTTTTT
CASSYGSRTGELFF